These T cell receptor beta chains were read from a single sample in a study of blood T cell repertoires in COVID-19. Profiling relied on immunoSEQ multiplex PCR, and the TCRdb table lists in-frame clones only, not all of them. The sample includes approximately 300,000 clones, around 90% of them seen just once. The sample comprised peripheral blood. The receptor source for this set is a man aged 18 to 30 with active or convalescent COVID-19. Both conserved end residues are part of each CDR3. The D gene is left open where the match is weak. Clone sizes are given selectively: once, few, many, or a class where the clone is expanded.

d_gene	abundance	v_gene	j_gene	CDR3nt	CDR3aa
-	-	TRBV2	TRBJ2-2	TGTGCCAGCAGTGCGGGCGGGGAGCTGTTTTTT	CASSAGGELFF
TRBD1	-	TRBV5-4	TRBJ2-6	TGTGCCAGCAGACCGGGACAGGGGGTATCTGGGGCCAACGTCCTGACTTTC	CASRPGQGVSGANVLTF
-	-	TRBV7-6	TRBJ2-7	TGTGCCAGCAGCTTAGGCATGGCGGGGAGCTCCTACGAGCAGTACTTC	CASSLGMAGSSYEQYF
-	-	TRBV7-8	TRBJ2-6	TGTGCCAGCAGCTTAGATCAGGGGTATGGGGCCAACGTCCTGACTTTC	CASSLDQGYGANVLTF
-	-	TRBV11-2	TRBJ1-2	TGTGCCAGCAGCGACGGTCCTGGGGCGGATGGCTACACCTTC	CASSDGPGADGYTF
TRBD2	-	TRBV5-1	TRBJ2-7	TGCGCCAGCAGCCGGGGGGAGGGAAGCTCCTACGAGCAGTACTTC	CASSRGEGSSYEQYF
TRBD1	-	TRBV7-2	TRBJ2-2	TGTGCCAGCAGCCCACAGGGGGCGGGCACCGGGGAGCTGTTTTTT	CASSPQGAGTGELFF
-	once	TRBV7-9	TRBJ2-2	TGTGCCAGCAGCTCCAATCAGTGGGGGCATGGCGGGGAGCTGTTTTTT	CASSSNQWGHGGELFF
TRBD1	-	TRBV24-1	TRBJ1-1	TGTGCCACCAGTGATTCACAGGGGGCGGACACTGAAGCTTTCTTT	CATSDSQGADTEAFF
-	-	TRBV5-1	TRBJ2-1	TGCGCCAGCAGCTGGGCGACCCAGTCCTACAATGAGCAGTTCTTC	CASSWATQSYNEQFF
TRBD2	once	TRBV6-4	TRBJ2-3	TGTGCCAGCAGTGACTCTAGCGGGGCAGATACGCAGTATTTT	CASSDSSGADTQYF
TRBD2	-	TRBV6-2/TRBV6-3	TRBJ2-4	TGTGCCAGCAGTCTGCGGGGGGGGCTTAGCATTCAGTACTTC	CASSLRGGLSIQYF
-	-	TRBV2	TRBJ1-1	TGTGCCAGCAGTCAAGACAGTAATGAAGCTTTCTTT	CASSQDSNEAFF
TRBD2	once	TRBV20-1	TRBJ2-1	TGCAGTGCTAGTCCCCCGGGACTAGCGGAATACAATGAGCAGTTCTTC	CSASPPGLAEYNEQFF
-	-	TRBV4-1	TRBJ1-1	TGCGCCAGCAGCCAGGAGGACAGCCTGAACACTGAAGCTTTCTTT	CASSQEDSLNTEAFF